A single sample is the source of the 8 T cell receptor beta chains below, sequenced in a study of T-cell reconstitution after alpha-beta-depleted transplantation in children. The authors prepared the TCRbeta library with unique molecular identifiers. MiXCR, run by TCRdb on the PCR reads, gives a single entry per CDR3 protein. The top ten clones hold about 35% of a sample with approximately 500,000 distinct CDR3 sequences, over 25% of them seen once. The sequencing used PBMCs, collected before TCRalphabeta/CD19-depleted stem cell transplant. The source of these receptors is a boy under two years old with Wiskott-Aldrich syndrome, due to receive a stem cell transplant.

There are a few counts of this clonotype. The CDR3 bases are TGTGCCACCAGCAGACCCGAGACGGGACTAGTTAATGAGCAGTTCTTC. As protein: CATSRPETGLVNEQFF. The genes are TRBV15 and TRBJ2-1, with 8 nucleotides matching TRBD2. After removal of 2 bases from V and 7 bases from J, the junction contained 10 bases not matched to a gene. Germline V gives CDR1 LNHNV, CDR2 YYDKDF (reference sequence). The CDR3 length is 16 residues. The full variable domain, completed using reference TRBV15 and TRBJ2-1, is DAMVIQNPRYQVTQFGKPVTLSCSQTLNHNVMYWYQQKSSQAPKLLFHYYDKDFNNEADTPDNFQSRRPNTSFCFLDIRSPGLGDTAMYLCATSRPETGLVNEQFFGPGTRLTVL.

This CDR3 reads CASRQTSGSTKNIQYF. CDR3 sequence (DNA): TGTGCCAGCAGGCAGACTAGCGGGAGTACCAAAAACATTCAGTACTTC. V gene TRBV6-1 combines with J gene TRBJ2-4; 12 positions agree with TRBD2. The CDR3 length is 16 residues. V was clipped by 6 bases and J by 2 bases; unmatched bases: 5. Germline CDR1 MNHNS, CDR2 SASEGT.

The chain has TRBV20-1 and TRBJ2-1, with 8 bases matching TRBD2. Trimming took 0 bases from V and 0 from J; bases not matched to a gene: 13. The germline V gene encodes CDR1 DFQATT and CDR2 SNEGSKA (reference sequence). The CDR3 loop spans 19 amino acids. CDR3 residues: CSARDRASGLQTSYNEQFF. The CDR3 nucleotides are TGCAGTGCTAGAGATCGGGCTAGCGGGCTTCAGACCTCCTACAATGAGCAGTTCTTC.

This clonotype has more than one count but fewer than ten. This chain links TRBV12-3 or TRBV12-4 with TRBJ2-5, with a weak D call TRBD2 (6 bases). V was pared by 5 bases and J by 3 bases, with 19 bases between. The CDR3 loop spans 16 amino acids. In nucleotides, the CDR3 is TGTGCCAGCAGTCGACTAGGTTCCCGAAGCGAAGAGACCCAGTACTTC. Its translation: CASSRLGSRSEETQYF.

The sample holds a few counts of this clonotype. This chain uses TRBV27 with TRBJ2-7; 10 bases are a match to TRBD1. Looked up from germline, CDR1 is MNHEY and CDR2 is SMNVEV (reference sequence). The CDR3 is 16 residues long. The V segment lost 6 bases and the J segment 1 base; nucleotides outside the gene matches: 9. The CDR3, as DNA: TGTGCCAGCAGCCTCGACAGGGGGCGAGGGTCCTACGAGCAGTACTTC. It yields the protein CASSLDRGRGSYEQYF.

The chain employs TRBV12-3 or TRBV12-4 and TRBJ2-3, with D tentatively TRBD2 (6 bases). The germline V and J ends were trimmed by 2 bases and 0 bases, with 12 bases remaining between them. CDR3 length: 16 residues. CDR3 sequence: CASSLWLAGSTDTQYF. CDR3 coding DNA: TGTGCCAGCAGTTTATGGCTCGCGGGAAGCACAGATACGCAGTATTTT.

With respect to this clonotype: One end of the junction fails to match germline, which may point to a read error. The chain is built from TRBV5-1 and TRBJ2-1, with D perhaps matching TRBD1 (5 bases). Germline CDR1 and CDR2: SGHRS and YFSETQ. CDR3 size: 14 residues. The CDR3 here is CSSSSLDKVDEQFF. The CDR3 DNA sequence: TGCTCCAGCAGCAGCCTGGACAAGGTGGATGAGCAGTTCTTC.

With regard to this clonotype: Sequence at one end of the junction differs from germline and may be a read error. This sequence joins TRBV7-2 and TRBJ2-1; 10 bases match TRBD2. The CDR3 has 14 residues. CDR1 is SGHTA, CDR2 FQGNSA, per germline. The CDR3 DNA follows: TGTGCCAGCAGCGCCGGACTAGCGGTGAGAGGAGGGATCTTC. It codes for CASSAGLAVRGGIF.